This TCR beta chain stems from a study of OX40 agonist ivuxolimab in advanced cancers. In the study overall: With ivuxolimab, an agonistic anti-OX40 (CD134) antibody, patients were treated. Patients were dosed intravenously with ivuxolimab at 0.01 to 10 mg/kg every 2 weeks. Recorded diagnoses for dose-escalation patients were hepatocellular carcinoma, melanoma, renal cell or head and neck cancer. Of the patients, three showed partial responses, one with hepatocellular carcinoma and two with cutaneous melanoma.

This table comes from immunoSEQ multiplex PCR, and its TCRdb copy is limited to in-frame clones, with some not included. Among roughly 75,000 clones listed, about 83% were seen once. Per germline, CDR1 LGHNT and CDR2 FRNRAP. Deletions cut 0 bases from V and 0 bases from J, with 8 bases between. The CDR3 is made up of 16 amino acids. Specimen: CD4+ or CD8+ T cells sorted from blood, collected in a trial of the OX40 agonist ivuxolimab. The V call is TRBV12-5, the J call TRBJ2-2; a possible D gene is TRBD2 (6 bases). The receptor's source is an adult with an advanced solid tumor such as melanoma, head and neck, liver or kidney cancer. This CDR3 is CASGLVRLANTGELFF. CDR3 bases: TGTGCTAGTGGTTTGGTACGACTAGCGAACACCGGGGAGCTGTTTTTT. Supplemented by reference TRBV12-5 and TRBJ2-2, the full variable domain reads DARVTQTPRHKVTEMGQEVTMRCQPILGHNTVFWYRQTMMQGLELLAYFRNRAPLDDSGMPKDRFSAEMPDATLATLKIQPSEPRDSAVYFCASGLVRLANTGELFFGEGSRLTVL.